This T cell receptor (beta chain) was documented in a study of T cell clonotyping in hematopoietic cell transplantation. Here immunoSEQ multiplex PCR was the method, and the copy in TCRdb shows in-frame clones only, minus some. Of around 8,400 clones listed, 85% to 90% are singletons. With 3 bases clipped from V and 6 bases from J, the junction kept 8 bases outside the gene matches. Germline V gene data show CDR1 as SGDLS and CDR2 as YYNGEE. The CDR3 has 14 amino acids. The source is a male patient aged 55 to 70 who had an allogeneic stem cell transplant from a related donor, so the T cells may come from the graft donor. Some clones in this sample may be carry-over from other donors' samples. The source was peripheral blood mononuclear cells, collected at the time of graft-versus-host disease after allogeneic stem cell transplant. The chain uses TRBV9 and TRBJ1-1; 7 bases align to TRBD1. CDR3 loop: CASSAGDRVSEAFF. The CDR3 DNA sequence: TGTGCCAGCAGCGCGGGCGACAGGGTTTCTGAAGCTTTCTTT.